Here is one T cell receptor beta chain with its context. The antigen remains unidentified. Germline V lookup: CDR1 MGHRA, CDR2 YSYEKL. The CDR3 totals 15 residues. Trimming took off 4 bases at V and 0 bases at J, with 10 bases between the two ends. TCRB transcripts that were expressed got sequenced, as all of the isolated RNA had been reverse transcribed. Data came from immunoSEQ multiplex PCR; TCRdb stores just in-frame clones and leaves some out. This repertoire shows about 220,000 clones, under 13% found once; its top ten account for approximately 1.5%. This specimen belongs to a study of beta chain features in type 1 diabetes. Study-wide findings and caveats: Highly expressing activated T cells could be over-counted with a cDNA template. Whether HLA type affects TCRB rearrangement stayed undetermined in the present work. In all four CD4+ subsets, TCRB CDR3 length was significantly, moderately reduced in type 1 diabetes.

Sequenced material: central memory CD4+ T cells from blood. The TCR originated in a man aged 18-30 years in good health. The J gene is TRBJ2-4, the V gene TRBV4-1, with a possible D match to TRBD2 (5 bases). The DNA for the CDR3 is TGCGCCAGCAGCCGGACTGTGTTAGCCAAAAACATTCAGTACTTC. Amino acids: CASSRTVLAKNIQYF.